The entry below gives a single T cell receptor (beta chain) sequence along with its context. This clone was found a few times. The target of this receptor is not known. Base qualities are missing; no much larger clone stands one base away. The donors were healthy, HIV-negative adults with no recently reported acute infections or vaccinations. All donors were Caucasian adults living in Nashville, Tennessee, USA. CD4+ T cells were enriched by magnetic negative selection, after which naive cells were positively selected on CD45RA and the negative fraction was taken as the memory subset. Blood was obtained by leukapheresis, after which PBMCs were separated by Ficoll-Histopaque density gradient centrifugation and cryopreserved in liquid nitrogen vapor phase. Analytical flow cytometry was used to check the purity and quantity of every magnetically sorted T cell population. From each sorted fraction, genomic DNA was isolated and quantified by UV absorbance on a Nanodrop 2000c.

This entry is derived from a study of shared clonotypes between healthy human individuals (dated by TCRdb to the early 2020s). Study-wide context: The cohort included a few men and a couple of women between 18 and 49 years of age. The study deeply sequenced blood TCR repertoires of five healthy adults to estimate repertoire size and the extent of clonotype sharing between individuals. Between about 0.85 and 10 billion PBMCs per donor were obtained by leukapheresis. Per donor, three plates each were used for CD4 naive and CD4 memory, two for CD8 naive, and one for CD8 memory. To increase sequencing depth and limit assay-specific biases, different laboratories used diverse techniques to prepare libraries and sequence TCR repertoires.

Results the study describes overall, beyond this receptor: Based on pairwise subsampling, the degree of clonotype sharing among donors was expected to be affected by sequencing depth. Only blood was sampled, and tissue TCR repertoires likely differ from those in blood. Larger estimated clonotype richness was generally found for naive subsets than for memory subsets. Clonotypes shared by all four sorted-subset donors showed higher generation probabilities than non-shared clonotypes. Because the study included a small number of donors, the genetic and exposure-history diversity represented was limited. Incomplete sequencing was indicated by rarefaction of sorted-subset datasets, despite the large sequencing depth. Around 5.4% of naive CD4, 3.5% of naive CD8, 2.3% of memory CD4, and 0.4% of memory CD8 clonotypes were shared across a few donors.

Using the deep immunoSEQ assay, TCR CDR3 regions were amplified from genomic DNA by multiplex PCR. Genomic DNA extracted from each cell subset was distributed evenly over all wells of several immunoSEQ 96-well plates, and each plate served as one replicate. For sorted subsets, roughly 200 ng genomic DNA, equal to about 30,000 T cell genomes, was loaded into each replicate PCR. Purified libraries were quantified with a Qubit 3.0 fluorometer, sized on a Bioanalyzer 2100, and re-quantified with the KAPA Library Quantification kit. Every immunoSEQ 96-well plate was sequenced on a dedicated single-read 150-cycle Illumina NextSeq 550 flow cell. Under the source paper's analysis protocol: Because the immunoSEQ output held only junctional sequences and lacked quality scores, the filtering could not match the filtering applied to full-length reads. To assign V/J genes and CDR3, sequences were annotated using PyIR, a Python wrapper for IgBLAST v1.9, with IMGT germline references. Reads with weak V/J assignments (E-value above 1e-6), missing CDR3, stop codons, out-of-frame junctions, or ambiguous translated residues were removed. V3J clonotypes were defined as sequences sharing the same inferred V gene, J gene, and CDR3 amino acid sequence. Percentage overlap between repertoires was calculated by dividing the number of shared unique clonotypes by the size of the smaller repertoire. Repertoire richness was assessed with RTK rarefaction, the Chao1 estimator, and Recon v2.1 estimates of unobserved clonotypes. OLGA was used to compute generation probabilities for all TCRbeta clonotypes that the gDNA method yielded from a handful of donors. Held by TCRdb, this immuneACCESS table contains in-frame sequences only and omits some clones. Under half of the omission traces to an unresolved V gene where checked; the cause of the rest is unknown. V and J calls and clone size are given by that table; D and trimming were obtained from the DNA. Counted in this sample were around 1,000,000 clones; roughly 80% of them appeared once. The top ten constitute about 0.89% of the sample.

Its CDR3 holds 15 amino acids, cysteine through phenylalanine. The CDR3 DNA has 45 bases and is translated from base 1. V loses 3 bases of germline sequence and J loses 1 base, and the interval between the two ends is 12 bases. CDR1 and CDR2, looked up from the germline V gene, are KGHSH and LQKENI. Recombination linked TRBV18 to TRBJ1-1; the D gene is unclear. The sample consisted of memory CD4+ T cells from PBMCs. The cell subset or site label, read with the paper, signifies: CD45RA-negative fraction. This clonotype originated in a man younger than 30 in good health. Some clones in this sample may be carry-over from other donors' samples. The CDR3 is CASSPTRGRNTEAFF. The sequenced DNA: TGTGCCAGCTCACCCACTCGCGGGCGGAACACTGAAGCTTTCTTT.